The 10 T cell receptor beta chains given below trace back to one sample, sequenced in a study of lymphopenia after photon versus proton radiotherapy. The protocol was immunoSEQ multiplex PCR, while the TCRdb copy is restricted to in-frame clones and leaves out a portion. The sample contains 15,000 to 20,000 clones, 75% to 90% of which appear only once. The sequenced sample was peripheral blood, obtained from a patient treated with proton-based radiotherapy. The origin of the receptors is a man between 65 and 85 years old with pancreatic cancer.

Regarding this clone: Other nucleotide sequences in the sample specify the same CDR3. The chain couples TRBV30 to TRBJ1-5, with 7 bases aligning to TRBD1. V was clipped by 2 bases and J by 3 bases; unmatched bases: 7. The CDR3 loop spans 15 amino acids. Germline values: CDR1 GTSNPN, CDR2 SVGIG (reference sequence). In DNA form, the CDR3 reads TGTGCCTGGAGTCTTCCGGGACAGTACAATCAGCCCCAGCATTTT. This codes for CAWSLPGQYNQPQHF.

The rearrangement uses TRBV27 and TRBJ1-1, with 10 bases aligning to TRBD1. The V gene's germline CDR1 is MNHEY and CDR2 SMNVEV (reference sequence). V gave up 5 bases and J gave up 1 base; unmatched junction bases: 16. CDR3 length: 19 residues. The CDR3 nucleotides read TGTGCCAGCAGTCATTCCCGGGACAGGGGCGCGCAAAAGAACACTGAAGCTTTCTTT. Translating gives CASSHSRDRGAQKNTEAFF.

The chain couples TRBV6-4 to TRBJ1-1; D gene unclear. The CDR3 loop spans 13 amino acids. V was trimmed by 3 bases and J by 0 bases, leaving 5 bases between them. CDR1 is MRHNA, CDR2 SNTAGT, per germline. The CDR3 loop is CASSEGVNTEAFF. CDR3 DNA: TGTGCCAGCAGTGAAGGAGTGAACACTGAAGCTTTCTTT.

This clone was found a few times. The rearrangement uses TRBV7-9 and TRBJ2-5, with D tentatively TRBD1 or TRBD2 (7 bases each). V was clipped by 4 bases and J by 9 bases, with 15 bases between them. Germline CDR1 reads SEHNR; CDR2 reads FQNEAQ (reference sequence). The CDR3 runs 13 residues. CDR3 sequence: CASSSGGVGAQYF. DNA for the CDR3: TGTGCCAGCAGCTCAGGGGGGGTTGGCGCCCAGTACTTC.

This chain uses TRBV5-4 with TRBJ2-1; 9 nucleotides match TRBD2. The V gene end was trimmed by 0 bases and the J gene end by 6 bases; junction bases not matched to a gene: 1. This CDR3 is built from 14 residues. Germline values: CDR1 SGHNT, CDR2 YYREEE (reference sequence). CDR3 nucleotides: TGTGCCAGCAGCTTGGGACTAGCGGCCAATGAGCAGTTCTTC. It specifies CASSLGLAANEQFF.

The chain couples TRBV19 to TRBJ1-1; the D is unclear. This CDR3 is built from 13 residues. The germline CDR1 and CDR2 sequences are LNHDA and SQIVND (reference sequence). Trimming left V 4 bases short and J 3 bases short, with 9 bases between. CDR3 nucleotides: TGTGCCAGTAGTAGGCAGCCGTACACTGAAGCTTTCTTT. It encodes CASSRQPYTEAFF.

The genes are TRBV5-5 and TRBJ1-2, with D unresolved. Germline loops: CDR1 SGHKS, CDR2 YYEKEE (reference sequence). The CDR3 is 12 amino acids. Trimming removed 0 bases from V and 5 bases from J, with 5 bases in between. CDR3 loop: CASSLGSYGYTF. CDR3 nucleotide sequence: TGTGCCAGCAGCTTGGGGTCTTATGGCTACACCTTC.

The chain has TRBV5-1 and TRBJ1-6, with D hard to call. V was pared by 4 bases and J by 6 bases, with 8 bases between. Germline V lookup: CDR1 SGHRS, CDR2 YFSETQ. This CDR3 region has 13 residues. The CDR3 DNA reads TGCGCCAGCAGCCTTGACCTTAATTCACCCCTCCACTTT. Amino acids: CASSLDLNSPLHF.

This clone was counted a few times. The rearrangement uses TRBV28 and TRBJ2-7; 8 nucleotides line up with TRBD1. V was clipped by 8 bases and J by 4 bases; unmatched bases: 10. The CDR3 is made up of 14 amino acids. The germline V gene encodes CDR1 MDHEN and CDR2 SYDVKM. Written as DNA, the CDR3 is TGTGCCAGCGACAGGGGTATCGTACCATACGAGCAGTACTTC. The encoded protein is CASDRGIVPYEQYF.

The chain is built from TRBV14 and TRBJ2-3; TRBD1 matches at 7 bases. The CDR3 is made up of 13 amino acids. J gave up 13 bases and V 2 bases, and 9 bases lay outside the gene matches. The V gene's germline CDR1 is SGHDN and CDR2 FVKESK. CDR3: CASSQLEGAVKYF. DNA for the CDR3: TGTGCCAGCAGCCAATTAGAGGGGGCAGTAAAGTATTTT. The variable domain in full, with the rest retrieved from reference TRBV14 and TRBJ2-3, is EAGVTQFPSHSVIEKGQTVTLRCDPISGHDNLYWYRRVMGKEIKFLLHFVKESKQDESGMPNNRFLAERTGGTYSTLKVQPAELEDSGVYFCASSQLEGAVKYFGPGTRLTVL.